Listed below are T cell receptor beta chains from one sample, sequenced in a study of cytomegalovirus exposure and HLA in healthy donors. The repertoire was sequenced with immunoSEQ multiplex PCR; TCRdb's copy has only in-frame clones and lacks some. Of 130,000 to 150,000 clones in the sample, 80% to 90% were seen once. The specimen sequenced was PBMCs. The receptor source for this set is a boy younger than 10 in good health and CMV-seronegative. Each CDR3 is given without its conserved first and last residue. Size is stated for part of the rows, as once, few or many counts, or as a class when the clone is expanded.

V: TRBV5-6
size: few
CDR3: ASSLAGRNQPQH

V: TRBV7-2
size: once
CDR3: ASSDGLPWV

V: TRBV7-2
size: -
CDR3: ASSLAAVTGGYEQY

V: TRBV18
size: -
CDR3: ASSPLQGASEKLF

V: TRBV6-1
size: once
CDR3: AGRDREGDTGELF

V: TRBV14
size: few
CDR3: ASSQDERGGYQETQY

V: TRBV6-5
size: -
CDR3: ASSYDRLNTEAF

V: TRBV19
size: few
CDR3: ASSIRLGRGVEETQY

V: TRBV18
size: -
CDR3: ASSPRTGSLETQY

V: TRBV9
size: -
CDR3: ASSVDGTGNQPQH

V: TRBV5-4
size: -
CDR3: ASRTSGNYEQY

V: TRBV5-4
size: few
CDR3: ASSTDSATNEKLF

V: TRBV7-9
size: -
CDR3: SSSTGHANSPLH

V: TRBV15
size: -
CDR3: ATSYDSSGLYEQY

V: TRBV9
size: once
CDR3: ASSRGTSGSNVEQF

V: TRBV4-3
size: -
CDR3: ASSQAGAARWYEQY

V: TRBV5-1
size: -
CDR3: ASSSPGQGAYGYT

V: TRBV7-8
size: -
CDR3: ASSFADRSSYNEQF

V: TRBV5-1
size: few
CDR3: ASSSIPRGWNIQY

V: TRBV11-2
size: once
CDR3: ASGGQYNEQF

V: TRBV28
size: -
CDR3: ASSQEIQTATNEKLF

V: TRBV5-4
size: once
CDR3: ASTSKEDSNYEQY

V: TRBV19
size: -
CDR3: ASSFLTANYGYT

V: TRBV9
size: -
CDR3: ASSGGTAVVTEAF

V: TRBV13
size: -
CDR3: ASSSGLAGGPDEQF

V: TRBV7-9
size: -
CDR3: ASSLILSGDYNEQF

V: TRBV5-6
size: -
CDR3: ASSPTPGFYEQY

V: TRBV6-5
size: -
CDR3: ASKGQSSNTEAF

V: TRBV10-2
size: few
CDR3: ASHKSDREAREQY

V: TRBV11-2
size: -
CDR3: ASSGTGTDYNSPLH

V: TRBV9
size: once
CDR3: ASSPRQGGYSTDTQY

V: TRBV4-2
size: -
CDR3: ASSQSATNEKLF

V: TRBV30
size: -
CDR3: AWNPYTEAF

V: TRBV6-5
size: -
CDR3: ASSYRTGDYGYT

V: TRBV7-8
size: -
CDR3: ASSELLNSNQPQH

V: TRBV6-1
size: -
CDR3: ASSRTEDYGYT

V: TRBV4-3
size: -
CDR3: ASSRTGGTEQY

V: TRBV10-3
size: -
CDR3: ASGDRVVNEQF

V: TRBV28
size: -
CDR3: ASSERQLQETQY

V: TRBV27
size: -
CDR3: ASRIFKGQFYNSPLH

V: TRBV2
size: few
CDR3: ASTNRGQGEEDEKLF

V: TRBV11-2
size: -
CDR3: ASSLGGVDEQY

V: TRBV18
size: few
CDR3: ASSPIGSEQF

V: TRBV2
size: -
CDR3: ASSGTGPRNQPQH

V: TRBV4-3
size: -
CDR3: ASSQNRGGYNEQF

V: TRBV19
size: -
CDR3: ASSTLSGIGTDTQY

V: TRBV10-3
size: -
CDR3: AISESSGVYTEAF

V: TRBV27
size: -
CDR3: ASRWGGGNSYNEQF

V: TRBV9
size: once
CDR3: ASSVGGTQY

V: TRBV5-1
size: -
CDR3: ASSSQGTGELF

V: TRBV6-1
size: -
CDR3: ASSERGSPSNQPQH

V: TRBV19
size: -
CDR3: ASSIEQVRSAYGYT

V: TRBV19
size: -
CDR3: ASSIGEGDYGYT